This T cell receptor (beta chain) was found in a study of T cells in tuberculosis. Germline CDR1 reads SGHVS; CDR2 reads FQNEAQ. Trimming pared 4 bases from V and 4 bases from J, leaving 6 bases between. The CDR3 is made up of 12 amino acids. TCRdb keeps only in-frame clones here, not all; method: immunoSEQ multiplex PCR. Here the sample spans roughly 33,000 clones, more than 85% being singletons. On this clone itself: Its antigen remains unknown.

Study-wide points: Smaller distances to GMM-specific TCRs suggested their expansion in active tuberculosis. Smaller alpha distances in active tuberculosis partly reflected shorter CDR3-alpha lengths.

The chain links TRBV7-8 to TRBJ2-3; no firm D call. The clonotype originates from a donor aged 5-35 years with latent tuberculosis or without tuberculosis infection. Sequences were obtained from PBMCs. The CDR3 region has the DNA TGTGCCAGCAGCTCTACAGCAGATACGCAGTATTTT. Residues: CASSSTADTQYF.